This T cell receptor (beta chain) was captured by sequencing in a study of T cell clones after liver transplantation. Points on this clone: Its antigen remains unidentified.

General study results and limits: In two subjects, few donor cells limited the measurable donor-reactive repertoire.

Sequencing used immunoSEQ multiplex PCR; TCRdb keeps in-frame clones, though not all of them. The sample records about 120,000 clones, approximately 90% being singletons. V dropped 4 bases and J dropped 4 bases, with 4 bases sitting between them. The CDR3 has 12 residues. CDR1 and CDR2 (germline): SGHTA, FQGTGA. This chain joins TRBV7-3 and TRBJ2-2, with D uncertain. The sequence derives from a human patient who received a liver transplant. The T cells may come from the graft donor. The sample consisted of CD4+ T cells from blood, taken 12 months after liver transplant. In DNA form, the CDR3 reads TGTGCCAGCAGCTCTATCACCGGGGAGCTGTTTTTT. Translated: CASSSITGELFF.